Only one count was recorded for the clone carrying this T cell receptor (beta chain). Germline lookup yields CDR1 SGHNT and CDR2 YYREEE (reference sequence). This CDR3 has 15 amino acids. Trimming removed 0 bases from V and 7 bases from J; junction bases left unmatched: 1. Authors' data handling: How many nucleated cells were present was estimated from reference gene primer amplification. The assay was immunoSEQ multiplex PCR, and TCRdb's table has in-frame clones only and misses some. The V and J calls and the clone size are those of that table, but D and trimming were determined from the DNA. The table records approximately 69,000 clones, about four fifths of them present only once. The sample comes from a study of blood T cell repertoires in COVID-19.

This chain links TRBV5-4 with TRBJ1-6, with 10 bases lining up with TRBD1. Sequencing input: peripheral blood. The sequence came from a woman aged 80 or older with acute or convalescent COVID-19. CDR3 region: CASSLGTGGNSPLHF. The CDR3 bases are TGTGCCAGCAGCTTGGGGACAGGGGGAAATTCACCCCTCCACTTT.